This entry is about one TCR beta chain. Original handling: How many nucleated cells were present was estimated from reference gene primer amplification. Assay: immunoSEQ multiplex PCR; the TCRdb copy retains only in-frame clones and omits some. V, J and clone size are taken as reported in that table, and D and trimming were inferred from the DNA itself. Among about 73,000 clones listed, roughly 87% were seen once. This entry comes from a study of blood T cell repertoires in COVID-19. This sequence originates from a man older than 75 with acute or convalescent COVID-19. Sequenced: peripheral blood.

This CDR3 is CASSWRQGTDTQYF. CDR3 nucleotides: TGCGCCAGCAGCTGGAGACAGGGCACAGATACGCAGTATTTT. The chain recombines TRBV5-1 with TRBJ2-3; maybe TRBD1 (6 bases). This CDR3 region has 14 residues. V shed 3 bases and J shed 1 base, with 9 bases lying between them. The germline V gene encodes CDR1 SGHRS and CDR2 YFSETQ.